Here is one T cell receptor beta chain with its context. Its cognate antigen has yet to be identified. Base-call qualities are not available, and no considerably larger clone is one nucleotide away. This sample is drawn from a study of T-cell memory formation after mild COVID-19 (dated by TCRdb to 2020 to 2022). Regarding the study in general: Most TCR sequence clusters were specific to one of the two donors. Two young, previously healthy adult volunteers made up the cohort, one male and one female. In a couple of donors, T-cell clones that expanded and contracted after mild COVID-19 were tracked by sequencing TCRalpha and TCRbeta repertoires over time. General findings and caveats noted by the study authors: Contracting CD4+ clones turned up mainly in the CM and EM memory subsets, whereas EMRA was where CD8+ clones were enriched. The study covered only a couple of mild cases, and larger cohorts including severe cases with pre-infection samples were considered necessary. Some responding clones were detected in pre-infection memory, which suggested that pre-existing cross-reactive memory T cells had joined the SARS-CoV-2 response. SARS-CoV-2 specificity was not confirmed for the second-wave clones peaking on day 37. Clones that contracted from day 15 to 85 showed balanced CD4/CD8 phenotypes, whereas a second wave of clones that expanded from day 15 to 37 leaned towards CD4+.

In the germline V gene, CDR1 corresponds to SGDLS and CDR2 to YYNGEE. From the cysteine through the phenylalanine, the CDR3 covers 15 amino acids. CDR3 DNA only is kept here, 45 bases in frame from base 1. V is cut by 0 bases and J by 6 bases, and the space between the germline ends is 15 bases. Data came from an Illumina NovaSeq 6000. TCRalpha and TCRbeta cDNA libraries were constructed by 5'RACE with constant-segment primers, with sample barcodes and unique molecular identifiers being introduced. RNA was extracted from every sample with Trizol reagent. The libraries were amplified in two PCR steps, and the second step added a second sample barcode and Illumina TruSeq adapters. Libraries were sequenced on an Illumina NovaSeq with 2 x 150 bp paired-end reads. The study's processing was this. Demultiplexing of reads and collapsing into UMI-guided consensus sequences were performed with migec v1.2.7. Using mixcr v2.1.11, UMI consensuses were aligned to TRA and TRB V and J templates and then assembled into clonotypes. A clonotype was counted as expanded or contracted only if both edgeR and NoisET called the change significant, with noise models trained on biological replicates. For edgeR calls, a false discovery rate-adjusted p below 0.01 and a log2 fold-change threshold of 1 were applied. As an exploratory analysis of dynamics, max-normalized trajectories of the 1000 most abundant clonotypes were examined with PCA combined with hierarchical clustering. The CD4 or CD8 phenotype of responding clones was assigned using the separately sequenced CD4+ and CD8+ repertoires. TCRdb reprocessing: public reads trimmed at Q25 with fastp, clones called with MiXCR, in-frame beta chains kept. Each entry is one CDR3 protein sequence, shown with its most common DNA and genes. The V and J calls were not made by the authors but by TCRdb's processing. Across this sample there are just over 350,000 distinct CDR3 sequences, with 13% to 15% seen only once. Of the sample, 20% to 25% is held by the ten largest clones.

PBMCs were isolated by Ficoll-Paque density gradient centrifugation. The sequence joins TRBV9 to TRBJ1-2, with the D gene call left open. This receptor was taken from a young man who had mild COVID-19 (a few samples of this study predate the infection). The sample titles of this study are shuffled in the database, so cell type and time point are left out; the donor was told from shared clones. The sample was PBMCs or a T cell subset sorted from them (not recorded which). The DNA is TGTGCCAGCAGCGTAGCTTGGTACCAGATGGATGGCTACACCTTC. Its protein product is CASSVAWYQMDGYTF.